The rows below give T cell receptor beta chains drawn from one sample of a study of T cell clonotyping in hematopoietic cell transplantation. The protocol was immunoSEQ multiplex PCR, while the TCRdb copy is restricted to in-frame clones and leaves out a portion. This sample has 25,000 to 35,000 clones, with more than 70% found just once. Source: peripheral blood mononuclear cells, taken before stem cell transplant. These receptor sequences come from a man aged 50 to 59 with myelodysplastic syndrome. Some clones in this sample may be carry-over from other donors' samples. Both conserved end residues are part of each CDR3. The D gene is left open where the match is weak. The size entry is marked missing in some rows and otherwise reads once, few, many or a size class.

TRBJ1-6 | TRBV30 | . | . | TGTGCCTGGAGTGTACGCAGGGACTCATATAATTCACCCCTCCACTTT | CAWSVRRDSYNSPLHF
TRBJ1-1 | TRBV30 | TRBD1 | . | TGTGCCGGGACAGGGGGAAACACTGAAGCTTTCTTT | CAGTGGNTEAFF
TRBJ2-1 | TRBV5-1 | . | . | TGCGCCAGCAGCTTTAATAATAATGAGCAGTTCTTC | CASSFNNNEQFF
TRBJ1-2 | TRBV30 | . | . | TGTGCCTGGAGGGTCTCGCCCGCTGGCTACACCTTC | CAWRVSPAGYTF
TRBJ2-3 | TRBV30 | . | . | TGTGCCTGGAGCCTCGTCAGCACAGATACGCAGTATTTT | CAWSLVSTDTQYF
TRBJ2-5 | TRBV2 | . | few | TGTGCCAGCAGACCCTCGGAGGTGTCAAGGGGCCAGTACTTC | CASRPSEVSRGQYF
TRBJ2-6 | TRBV30 | . | once | TGTGCCTGGATGGACGCAGGGTTGAAAACTGGGGCCAACGTCCTGACTTTC | CAWMDAGLKTGANVLTF
TRBJ1-2 | TRBV6-5 | . | few | TGTGCCAGCAGTTACCATAACGGGGCGAGTACCTTC | CASSYHNGASTF
TRBJ1-1 | TRBV29-1 | . | . | TGCAGCGTTGATGGGGCGTACACTGAAGCTTTCTTT | CSVDGAYTEAFF
TRBJ2-2 | TRBV25-1 | . | . | TGTGCCAGCAAAAGAACTAGCACCGGGGAGCTGTTTTTT | CASKRTSTGELFF
TRBJ1-5 | TRBV29-1 | TRBD1 | few | TGCAGCGTTAGGACAGGGGGCAATCAGCCCCAGCATTTT | CSVRTGGNQPQHF
TRBJ2-3 | TRBV10-3 | . | . | TGTGCCACCGGGTGGGCAGGGGGCACAGATACGCAGTATTTT | CATGWAGGTDTQYF
TRBJ2-5 | TRBV29-1 | . | . | TGCAGCGCCGGGGGGCGCGCAGAGACCCAGTACTTC | CSAGGRAETQYF
TRBJ2-7 | TRBV10-3 | . | . | TGTGCCATCAGTGAGCCCATGGACAGCTACGAGCAGTACTTC | CAISEPMDSYEQYF
TRBJ1-2 | TRBV27 | . | few | TGTGCCAGCAGTTTATCCCCCATACAGGGAGCCAACTATGGCTACACCTTC | CASSLSPIQGANYGYTF
TRBJ2-7 | TRBV27 | . | . | TGTGCCAGCAGTTCATTGTCCTACGAGCAGTACTTC | CASSSLSYEQYF
TRBJ2-7 | TRBV30 | TRBD1 | . | TGTGCCTGGAGAGGGGGACAGAACTCCTACGAGCAGTACTTC | CAWRGGQNSYEQYF
TRBJ2-7 | TRBV7-6 | TRBD2 | few | TGTGCCAGCAGCTTAGCTCCGGGAGGCGAGCAGTACTTC | CASSLAPGGEQYF
TRBJ2-3 | TRBV2 | . | . | TGTGCCAGCAGTCCTGGTTCGCACGCAGATACGCAGTATTTT | CASSPGSHADTQYF
TRBJ1-1 | TRBV6-6 | TRBD1 | . | TGTGCCAGCAGTACAGGACAGGGGGCCACTGAAGCTTTCTTT | CASSTGQGATEAFF
TRBJ1-1 | TRBV19 | . | . | TGTGCCAGTCAGGACTGGAAGTTCGCTGAAGCTTTCTTT | CASQDWKFAEAFF
TRBJ1-3 | TRBV30 | . | . | TGTGCCTGGAGTGTTGGGGCAGGGCGGAACACCATATATTTT | CAWSVGAGRNTIYF
TRBJ2-7 | TRBV11-3 | TRBD2 | . | TGTGCCAGCAGCTTATCCAGCGGGACGTTCTACGAGCAGTACTTC | CASSLSSGTFYEQYF
TRBJ2-7 | TRBV5-1 | . | . | TGCGCCAGCAGCTTGGCCGTGGAGTTCGAGCAGTACTTC | CASSLAVEFEQYF
TRBJ2-3 | TRBV29-1 | . | . | TGCAGCGTTGAACGGCAGGGTCGCACAGATACGCAGTATTTT | CSVERQGRTDTQYF
TRBJ2-7 | TRBV7-8 | TRBD2 | . | TGTGCCAGCAGCTTTCAGCGGGAGGCGTCTGAGCAGTACTTC | CASSFQREASEQYF
TRBJ1-2 | TRBV6-5 | TRBD1 | . | TGTGCCAGCAGCACCACCGGACAGGGGGCTCGGGGCTACACCTTC | CASSTTGQGARGYTF